The next 26 T cell receptor beta chains were all read from a single sample in a study of blood T cells in healthy people across ages (dated by TCRdb to the mid-2010s). Library generation was performed with 5' RACE. The instrument given in TCRdb is Illumina HiSeq 2500. The second PCR ran for roughly 7 to 11 cycles and used a J-beta primer mix along with a sample-barcoded 5' primer. TCRdb cleaned the public reads at Q25 with fastp, built clones with MiXCR and kept in-frame beta chains. CDR3 protein duplicates are merged, each entry listing the most common genes and DNA. The sample table holds 1.5 million to 2 million distinct CDR3 sequences, of which 49% were seen once. The top ten constitute over 2% of the sample. The specimen sequenced was blood. These receptors were taken from a woman aged 40 to 55 in good health.

The chain uses TRBV5-1 and TRBJ2-3, with D perhaps matching TRBD2 (6 bases). V was cut by 4 bases and J by 3 bases, with 24 bases left in between. Germline lookup yields CDR1 SGHRS and CDR2 YFSETQ. This CDR3 region has 18 residues. CDR3 residues: CASSPTPGLQRGTDTQYF. As DNA, the CDR3 is TGCGCCAGCAGCCCGACCCCGGGACTCCAACGCGGTACAGATACGCAGTATTTT. Full variable domain (missing parts from reference TRBV5-1 and TRBJ2-3): KAGVTQTPRYLIKTRGQQVTLSCSPISGHRSVSWYQQTPGQGLQFLFEYFSETQRNKGNFPGRFSGRQFSNSRSEMNVSTLELGDSALYLCASSPTPGLQRGTDTQYFGPGTRLTVL.

This clonotype was recorded a few times. The chain combines TRBV5-1 with TRBJ1-2; possible D gene TRBD1, 6 bases. V was clipped by 0 bases and J by 8 bases, with 14 bases between them. Per germline, CDR1 SGHRS and CDR2 YFSETQ. The CDR3 has 14 residues. The CDR3 loop reads CASSLAMRGQGYTF. The DNA of the CDR3 is TGCGCCAGCAGCTTGGCCATGCGGGGGCAGGGCTACACCTTC.

This clonotype was observed at least ten times. The rearrangement joins TRBV7-2 to TRBJ2-5, with D possibly being TRBD1 (6 bases). The CDR3 sequence is 13 residues long. The germline V gene has CDR1 SGHTA and CDR2 FQGNSA. V was cut by 6 bases and J by 2 bases, with 10 bases left in between. The CDR3 nucleotides read TGTGCCAGCAGGGGGGCGGGTCAAGAGACCCAGTACTTC. It is translated as CASRGAGQETQYF.

V gene TRBV4-3 combines with J gene TRBJ1-2; the D gene is possibly TRBD1 (5 bases). CDR3 length equals 16 residues. Trimming removed 1 base from V and 1 base from J, with 13 bases in between. Germline V gene data show CDR1 as LGHNA and CDR2 as YSLEER. The CDR3, as DNA: TGCGCCAGCAGCCAAGTCCCGGGACTTAATAACTATGGCTACACCTTC. This translates into CASSQVPGLNNYGYTF.

Turning to this clonotype: A read error may account for a junction end that differs from germline. V gene TRBV7-3 combines with J gene TRBJ1-1; D is uncertain. CDR3 length equals 15 residues. From germline, CDR1 is SGHTA and CDR2 FQGTGA. The CDR3 region has the DNA TGTGCCAGCAGCTCTCCGAGACATAAGAACCCTGAAGCTTTCTTT. This codes for CASSSPRHKNPEAFF.

This clonotype was picked up a small number of times. The chain has TRBV5-5 and TRBJ2-7; D is perhaps TRBD1 (6 bases). The closer fit of TRBJ2-5 to the DNA end suggests the J call may be wrong. Germline V gives CDR1 SGHKS, CDR2 YYEKEE (reference sequence). The CDR3 totals 15 residues. The CDR3 DNA reads TGTGCCAGCAGGTTGCGGACAGTCAATTGGGAGACCCAGTACTTC. Protein sequence: CASRLRTVNWETQYF.

The chain is built from TRBV12-3 or TRBV12-4 and TRBJ1-2, with 10 bases aligning to TRBD1. Trimming at V came to 5 bases and at J to 0 bases, leaving 3 bases not matched to a gene. CDR3 length: 15 amino acids. The chain's CDR3 is CASSHGTGANYGYTF. The CDR3 DNA reads TGTGCCAGCAGTCATGGGACAGGGGCTAACTATGGCTACACCTTC.

The rearrangement joins TRBV4-1 to TRBJ2-1; 7 bases align to TRBD1. Germline V CDR1 and CDR2: MGHRA, YSYEKL. The CDR3 is 15 residues long. Losses at the gene ends were 0 bases for V and 6 bases for J; bases not matched to a gene: 5. The chain's CDR3 is CASSQDRGQVNEQFF. The CDR3 DNA sequence: TGCGCCAGCAGCCAAGATAGGGGGCAGGTCAATGAGCAGTTCTTC.

This clonotype came up a few times. This chain connects TRBV18 to TRBJ1-4; the D is unclear. CDR3 length equals 16 residues. V lost 3 bases and J 5 bases, leaving 16 bases between the germline ends. CDR1 is KGHSH and CDR2 is LQKENI in the germline V gene. The CDR3 here is CASSPRVGEANEKLFF. Written as DNA, the CDR3 is TGTGCCAGCTCACCCCGGGTCGGAGAGGCCAATGAAAAACTGTTTTTT.

This clonotype occurred a few times. The rearrangement uses TRBV7-2 and TRBJ1-5, with TRBD1 identical over 9 bases. Germline V gives CDR1 SGHTA, CDR2 FQGNSA. This CDR3 has 19 residues. After removal of 3 bases from V and 0 bases from J, the junction contained 12 bases not matched to a gene. CDR3 protein: CASSFKRDREFSSNQPQHF. CDR3 DNA: TGTGCCAGCAGCTTTAAGCGGGACAGGGAATTTTCTAGCAATCAGCCCCAGCATTTT.

This clonotype has a handful of counts. J is TRBJ2-3 and V is TRBV7-6; D is perhaps TRBD2 (6 bases). CDR1 is SGHVS and CDR2 is FNYEAQ in the germline V gene. The CDR3 totals 14 residues. V shed 0 bases and J shed 6 bases, with 10 bases lying between them. CDR3 residues: CASSLAFRGDTQYF. In nucleotides, the CDR3 is TGTGCCAGCAGCTTAGCCTTTCGGGGGGATACGCAGTATTTT. The whole variable domain, remainder taken from reference TRBV7-6 and TRBJ2-3, is GAGVSQSPRYKVTKRGQDVALRCDPISGHVSLYWYRQALGQGPEFLTYFNYEAQQDKSGLPNDRFSAERPEGSISTLTIQRTEQRDSAMYRCASSLAFRGDTQYFGPGTRLTVL.

The chain employs TRBV19 and TRBJ2-5; TRBD1 might be the D (6 bases). V shed 5 bases and J shed 2 bases, with 18 bases lying between them. Germline-derived CDR1 and CDR2 are LNHDA and SQIVND (reference sequence). This CDR3 is 16 amino acids long. For the CDR3, the DNA is TGTGCCAGTAGTCCCTTTGGACAGAACACTCAAGAGACCCAGTACTTC. It translates to CASSPFGQNTQETQYF.

This chain links TRBV27 with TRBJ2-3; D is unclear. The germline V and J ends were trimmed by 7 bases and 2 bases, with 13 bases remaining between them. Germline assignment: CDR1 MNHEY and CDR2 SMNVEV (reference sequence). The CDR3 loop spans 14 amino acids. In DNA, the CDR3 is TGTGCCAGCACCCAGGCCCGGCCCACAGATACGCAGTATTTT. The encoded protein is CASTQARPTDTQYF.

V and J are TRBV28 and TRBJ2-3, with a weak D call TRBD2 (6 bases). The CDR3 contains 14 residues. The ends were cut back, 7 bases at V and 4 bases at J, with 15 bases in the middle. Germline lookup yields CDR1 MDHEN and CDR2 SYDVKM. The CDR3 spells CASIVSGVPDTQYF. CDR3 DNA sequence: TGTGCCAGCATTGTATCGGGGGTCCCAGATACGCAGTATTTT.

This rearrangement joins TRBV7-2 to TRBJ2-3, with 9 bases matching TRBD2. This CDR3 region has 16 residues. Germline V gives CDR1 SGHTA, CDR2 FQGNSA. The ends lost 5 bases at V and 1 base at J; junction bases unmatched: 7. CDR3 coding DNA: TGTGCCAGCAGCGAACCAGCGGGGGGACGCACAGATACGCAGTATTTT. Protein: CASSEPAGGRTDTQYF.

This chain joins TRBV5-1 and TRBJ2-3; D might be TRBD1 or TRBD2, each matching 6 bases. Germline loops: CDR1 SGHRS, CDR2 YFSETQ. Trimming pared 5 bases from V and 9 bases from J, leaving 19 bases between. The CDR3 extends over 14 amino acids. This CDR3 is CASREGGSAGTQYF. The CDR3, as DNA: TGCGCCAGCAGGGAGGGGGGATCAGCAGGAACGCAGTATTTT. The complete variable domain, with remaining parts taken from reference TRBV5-1 and TRBJ2-3, reads KAGVTQTPRYLIKTRGQQVTLSCSPISGHRSVSWYQQTPGQGLQFLFEYFSETQRNKGNFPGRFSGRQFSNSRSEMNVSTLELGDSALYLCASREGGSAGTQYFGPGTRLTVL.

This clonotype was seen only a few times. The V and J genes are TRBV20-1 and TRBJ2-1; 14 bases align to TRBD2. The germline V gene encodes CDR1 DFQATT and CDR2 SNEGSKA (reference sequence). V shed 2 bases, J shed 6 bases, and the junction held 3 bases outside the gene matches. The CDR3 length is 15 residues. Here the CDR3 reads CSARRTSGGLNEQFF. Written as DNA, the CDR3 is TGCAGTGCTAGAAGGACTAGCGGGGGGCTCAATGAGCAGTTCTTC.

The CDR3 nucleotides are TGTGCCAGCAGTTTACCCCGGGGTAGCGGGGAGCCCTACGAGCAGTACTTC. Translation: CASSLPRGSGEPYEQYF. This chain joins TRBV27 and TRBJ2-7; 8 bases line up with TRBD2. Losses at the gene ends were 2 bases for V and 2 bases for J; bases not matched to a gene: 11. CDR1 is MNHEY, CDR2 SMNVEV, per germline (reference sequence). CDR3 length: 17 amino acids.

This clonotype has more than one count but fewer than ten. The chain combines TRBV11-2 with TRBJ1-2; the D is unclear. From germline, CDR1 is SGHAT and CDR2 FQNNGV. Between the trimmed V and J ends, which lost 1 base and 10 bases, there was a span of 16 bases. The CDR3 loop spans 14 amino acids. The CDR3 coding sequence is TGTGCCAGCAGCTTAGGGGCCAGCCTTCTTGACTACACCTTC. Translated, it gives CASSLGASLLDYTF.

The CDR3 sequence: CASSVWRDSSADTQYF. The CDR3 DNA sequence: TGTGCCAGCAGCGTATGGAGGGACAGTAGCGCAGATACGCAGTATTTT. The chain combines TRBV9 with TRBJ2-3; perhaps TRBD1 as D (7 bases). V gave up 1 base and J gave up 4 bases, with 16 bases separating them. Germline CDR1 and CDR2: SGDLS and YYNGEE. CDR3 length: 16 amino acids. The full variable domain, rest sourced from reference TRBV9 and TRBJ2-3, is DSGVTQTPKHLITATGQRVTLRCSPRSGDLSVYWYQQSLDQGLQFLIQYYNGEERAKGNILERFSAQQFPDLHSELNLSSLELGDSALYFCASSVWRDSSADTQYFGPGTRLTVL.

There are a few counts of this clonotype. The chain joins TRBV7-6 to TRBJ2-3; 7 bases map to TRBD1. There are 15 residues in the CDR3. Losses at the gene ends were 2 bases for V and 3 bases for J; bases not matched to a gene: 5. Germline CDR1 reads SGHVS; CDR2 reads FNYEAQ. CDR3 sequence (DNA): TGTGCCAGCAGCTTATCGACAGGGCGTACAGATACGCAGTATTTT. This encodes CASSLSTGRTDTQYF.

The chain joins TRBV28 to TRBJ2-7; D is unclear. CDR1 is MDHEN, CDR2 SYDVKM, per germline. Trimming left V 5 bases short and J 5 bases short, with 13 bases between. The CDR3 runs 13 residues. CDR3: CASSPTPYNEQYF. CDR3 DNA sequence: TGTGCCAGCAGTCCGACACCGTACAACGAGCAGTACTTC.

This clonotype has a handful of counts. The chain employs TRBV20-1 and TRBJ2-7, with 9 bases fitting TRBD1. With 4 bases clipped from V and 2 bases from J, the junction kept 6 bases outside the gene matches. The germline gives CDR1 DFQATT, CDR2 SNEGSKA (reference sequence). This CDR3 region has 14 residues. The CDR3 coding sequence is TGCAGTGCTACCAGGACAGGGGAAGCCTACGAGCAGTACTTC. This codes for CSATRTGEAYEQYF.

The CDR3 here is CASSQRGTDREETQYF. In DNA, the CDR3 is TGTGCCAGCAGCCAGAGAGGGACTGACAGGGAGGAGACCCAGTACTTC. J is TRBJ2-5 and V is TRBV7-9; perhaps TRBD1 as D (7 bases). Trimming cost V 5 bases and J 5 bases, with 21 bases left between them. The CDR3 consists of 16 residues. The germline V gene has CDR1 SEHNR and CDR2 FQNEAQ (reference sequence).

This clonotype was seen a few times. The rearrangement links TRBV5-1 to TRBJ2-7; no clear D. This CDR3 spans 15 amino acids. The V gene lost 0 bases and the J gene lost 2 bases, with 12 bases spanning the gap. Germline loops: CDR1 SGHRS, CDR2 YFSETQ. CDR3 DNA: TGCGCCAGCAGCTTGGGGGCGGCTAACACCTACGAGCAGTACTTC. It yields the protein CASSLGAANTYEQYF.

This clonotype was seen a handful of times. The chain links TRBV20-1 to TRBJ2-7; no definite D call. The CDR3 loop spans 14 amino acids. The V end lost 0 bases, the J end lost 0 bases, and 9 bases lay between the germline ends. Looked up from germline, CDR1 is DFQATT and CDR2 is SNEGSKA (reference sequence). CDR3 in amino acids: CSARDRLSSYEQYF. The CDR3 region has the DNA TGCAGTGCTAGAGACCGACTCAGCTCCTACGAGCAGTACTTC.